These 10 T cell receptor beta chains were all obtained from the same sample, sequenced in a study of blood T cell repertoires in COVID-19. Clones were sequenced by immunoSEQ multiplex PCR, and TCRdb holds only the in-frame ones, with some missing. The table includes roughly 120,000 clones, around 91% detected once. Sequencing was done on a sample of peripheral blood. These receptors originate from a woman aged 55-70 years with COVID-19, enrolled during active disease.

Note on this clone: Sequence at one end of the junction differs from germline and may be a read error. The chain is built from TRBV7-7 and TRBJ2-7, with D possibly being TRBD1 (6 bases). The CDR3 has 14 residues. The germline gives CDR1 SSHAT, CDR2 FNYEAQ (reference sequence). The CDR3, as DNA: TGTGCTAGCAGAGACAGGCGGACCTTGGGCGAGCAGTACTTC. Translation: CASRDRRTLGEQYF.

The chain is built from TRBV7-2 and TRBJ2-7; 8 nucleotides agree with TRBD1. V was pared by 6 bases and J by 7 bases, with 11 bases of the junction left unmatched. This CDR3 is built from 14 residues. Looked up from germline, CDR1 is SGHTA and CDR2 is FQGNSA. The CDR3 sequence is CASSIDRGLGEQYF. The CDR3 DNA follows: TGTGCCAGCAGTATAGACAGGGGACTTGGGGAGCAGTACTTC.

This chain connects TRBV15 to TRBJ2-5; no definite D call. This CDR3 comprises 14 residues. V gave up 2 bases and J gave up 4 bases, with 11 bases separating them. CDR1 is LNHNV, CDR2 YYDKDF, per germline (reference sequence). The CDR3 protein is CATSRPGGGETQYF. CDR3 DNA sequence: TGTGCCACCAGCAGACCTGGCGGCGGAGAGACCCAGTACTTC.

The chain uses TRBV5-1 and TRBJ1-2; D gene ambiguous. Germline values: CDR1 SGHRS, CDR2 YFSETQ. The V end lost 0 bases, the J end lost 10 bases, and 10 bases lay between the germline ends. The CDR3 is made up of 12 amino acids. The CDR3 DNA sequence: TGCGCCAGCAGCTTGGAGAGGGAGGACTACACCTTC. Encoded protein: CASSLEREDYTF.

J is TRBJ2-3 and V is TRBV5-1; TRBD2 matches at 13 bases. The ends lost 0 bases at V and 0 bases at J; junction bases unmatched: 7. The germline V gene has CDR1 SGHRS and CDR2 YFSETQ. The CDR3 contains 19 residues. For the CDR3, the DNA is TGCGCCAGCAGCTTGGCTGGGACTAGCGGGGTGACTAGCACAGATACGCAGTATTTT. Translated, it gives CASSLAGTSGVTSTDTQYF.

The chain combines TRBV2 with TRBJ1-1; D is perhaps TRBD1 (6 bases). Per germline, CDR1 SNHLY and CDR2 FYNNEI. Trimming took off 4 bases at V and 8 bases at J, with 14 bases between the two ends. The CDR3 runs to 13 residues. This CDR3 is CASSVAAGAEAFF. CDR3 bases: TGTGCCAGCAGTGTGGCCGCGGGGGCGGAAGCTTTCTTT.

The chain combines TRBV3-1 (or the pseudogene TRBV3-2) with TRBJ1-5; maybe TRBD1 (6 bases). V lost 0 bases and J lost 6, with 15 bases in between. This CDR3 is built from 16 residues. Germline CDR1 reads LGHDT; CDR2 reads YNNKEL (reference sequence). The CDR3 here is CASSQDWQGRVQPQHF. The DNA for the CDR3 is TGTGCCAGCAGCCAAGATTGGCAGGGGCGGGTTCAGCCCCAGCATTTT.

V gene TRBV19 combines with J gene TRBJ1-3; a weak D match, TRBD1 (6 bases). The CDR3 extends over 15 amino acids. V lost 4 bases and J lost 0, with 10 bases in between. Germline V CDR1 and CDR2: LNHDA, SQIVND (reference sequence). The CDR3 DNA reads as TGTGCCAGTAGTACAGGGGTCCTCTCTGGAAACACCATATATTTT. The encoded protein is CASSTGVLSGNTIYF.

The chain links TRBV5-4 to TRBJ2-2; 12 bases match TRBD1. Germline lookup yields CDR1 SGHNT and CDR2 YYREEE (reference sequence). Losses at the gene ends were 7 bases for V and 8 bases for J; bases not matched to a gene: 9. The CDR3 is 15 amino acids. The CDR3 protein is CASATGTGGSGELFF. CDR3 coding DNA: TGTGCCAGCGCGACCGGGACAGGGGGCTCTGGGGAGCTGTTTTTT. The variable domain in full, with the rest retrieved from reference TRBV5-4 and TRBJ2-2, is ETGVTQSPTHLIKTRGQQVTLRCSSQSGHNTVSWYQQALGQGPQFIFQYYREEENGRGNFPPRFSGLQFPNYSSELNVNALELDDSALYLCASATGTGGSGELFFGEGSRLTVL.

CDR3 coding DNA: TGTGCCAGCAGCACAGATCAGGATACGCAGTATTTT. This sequence encodes CASSTDQDTQYF. This rearrangement joins TRBV11-3 to TRBJ2-3; unclear D gene. This CDR3 has 12 amino acids. Between the trimmed V and J ends, which lost 5 bases and 6 bases, there was a span of 9 bases. Germline assignment: CDR1 SGHNT and CDR2 YENEEA.